Presented here are 6 T cell receptor beta chains from one specimen sequenced in a study of cytomegalovirus exposure and HLA in healthy donors. The PCR made use of 60 Vbeta and 13 Jbeta primers. Libraries were prepared by immunoSEQ multiplex PCR; TCRdb keeps only in-frame clonotypes and omits some of them. The sample consists of 90,000 to 120,000 clones, 70% to 80% of them appearing once. Material: PBMCs. These receptors came from a young man in good health and CMV-seronegative.

This clone was picked up a small number of times. The chain couples TRBV7-9 to TRBJ1-1, with TRBD1 identical over 7 bases. The germline V gene has CDR1 SEHNR and CDR2 FQNEAQ (reference sequence). V lost 5 bases, J lost 6 bases, and 12 bases stayed unmatched. This CDR3 is built from 15 residues. Here the CDR3 reads CASSEAGGISAEAFF. For the CDR3, the DNA is TGTGCCAGCAGCGAGGCAGGGGGTATCTCTGCTGAAGCTTTCTTT.

This clone showed up just once. The CDR3 DNA sequence: TGTGCCAGCACCCAAAGGCTAGCGGGGGCCTACAATGAGCAGTTCTTC. Amino acid sequence: CASTQRLAGAYNEQFF. The J gene is TRBJ2-1, the V gene TRBV2, with 10 bases identical to TRBD2. The CDR3 totals 16 residues. V dropped 7 bases and J dropped 2; count of bases not matched to a gene: 8. The germline CDR1 and CDR2 sequences are SNHLY and FYNNEI.

The chain combines TRBV29-1 with TRBJ2-2, with 15 bases identical to TRBD2. Germline V gene data show CDR1 as SQVTM and CDR2 as ANQGSEA. The CDR3 contains 16 residues. The ends lost 7 bases at V and 1 base at J; junction bases unmatched: 4. CDR3 sequence (DNA): TGCAGCGCCGGGACTAGCGGGGGGCAGAACACCGGGGAGCTGTTTTTT. Translating it yields CSAGTSGGQNTGELFF.

This sequence joins TRBV29-1 and TRBJ1-2; D is undetermined. Germline V CDR1 and CDR2: SQVTM, ANQGSEA. V lost 6 bases to trimming and J lost 8 bases, with 13 bases between them. This CDR3 contains 11 residues. CDR3: CSVYGGEGYTF. The CDR3 DNA sequence: TGCAGCGTCTATGGAGGTGAGGGCTACACCTTC.

This chain connects TRBV6-6 to TRBJ1-5; TRBD1 aligns across 10 bases. Germline CDR1 MNHNY, CDR2 SVGAGI (reference sequence). This CDR3 has 15 amino acids. V shed 6 bases, J shed 5 bases, and the junction held 7 bases outside the gene matches. In nucleotides, the CDR3 is TGTGCCAGCAGCTACCCGACAGGGGGCGATCAGCCCCAGCATTTT. Translating it yields CASSYPTGGDQPQHF.

On this clone itself: A junction boundary mismatches the germline segment, possibly from a read error. V usage is TRBV6-5 and J usage is TRBJ1-2, with a possible D match to TRBD1 (5 bases). Germline values: CDR1 MNHEY, CDR2 SVGAGI. The CDR3 runs 12 residues. CDR3: CASRQWGYGYPF. In DNA, the CDR3 is TGTGCCAGCAGACAGTGGGGCTATGGCTACCCCTTC.